This T cell receptor beta chain appears in the sequencing data of a study of T cell responses to AZD1222 COVID-19 vaccine. The study's findings and limits: Donors in the cohort were predominantly white British and more often female, and clonal diversity was possibly underestimated. Per reports, nearly half of all spike-specific TCRs target regions that are unmutated in variants. A rise in Spike-specific TCR breadth and depth followed two AZD1222 doses. Across spike, vaccine-associated CD4 TCRs were found, dominant at 160-218 and 743-854.

This clone was detected a few times. Its antigen is not identified. Using immunoSEQ multiplex PCR, the repertoire was profiled, and TCRdb retains in-frame clones only, with some absent. The profile shows under 50,000 clones, over 75% of them singletons. The receptor was isolated from an adult who received the MenACWY meningococcal vaccine as a control. The sequencing used peripheral blood, collected 28 days after the second dose of the MenACWY control vaccine.

This CDR3 is CASSQAAYEQYF. CDR3 nucleotide sequence: TGTGCCAGCAGCCAGGCAGCCTACGAGCAGTACTTC. V usage is TRBV3-1 (or the pseudogene TRBV3-2) and J usage is TRBJ2-7, with unresolved D. This CDR3 contains 12 residues. Trimming removed 3 bases at V and 2 bases at J, with 5 bases between. Germline V gives CDR1 LGHDT, CDR2 YNNKEL (reference sequence).